Following are 7 T cell receptor beta chains from one sample sequenced in a study of cytomegalovirus exposure and HLA in healthy donors. In the PCR, 60 Vbeta and 13 Jbeta primers were used. The protocol was immunoSEQ multiplex PCR, while the TCRdb copy is restricted to in-frame clones and leaves out a portion. The profile shows 100,000 or so clones, approximately 87% of them singletons. The specimen sequenced was PBMCs. These receptors came from a man aged 35-49 years in good health and CMV-seronegative.

The V and J genes are TRBV19 and TRBJ2-7, with TRBD2 matching 11 bases. The CDR3 consists of 15 residues. The germline gives CDR1 LNHDA, CDR2 SQIVND (reference sequence). The V and J ends lost 3 bases and 5 bases, in that order; junction bases with no gene match: 6. The CDR3 region is CASSMLSGGAHEQYF. For the CDR3, the DNA is TGTGCCAGTAGTATGCTTAGCGGGGGGGCCCACGAGCAGTACTTC.

This sequence joins TRBV5-6 and TRBJ2-5, with TRBD2 identical over 11 bases. CDR1 SGHDT and CDR2 YYEEEE come from the germline V gene. Trimming took 0 bases from V and 6 from J; bases not matched to a gene: 7. This CDR3 has 16 amino acids. CDR3 sequence (DNA): TGTGCCAGCAGCTTGGAGCATCTAGCGGGGGGACAGACCCAGTACTTC. Its protein is CASSLEHLAGGQTQYF. Full variable domain (remainder filled in from reference TRBV5-6 and TRBJ2-5): DAGVTQSPTHLIKTRGQQVTLRCSPKSGHDTVSWYQQALGQGPQFIFQYYEEEERQRGNFPDRFSGHQFPNYSSELNVNALLLGDSALYLCASSLEHLAGGQTQYFGPGTRLLVL.

This clone was observed a few times. The chain joins TRBV6-1 to TRBJ2-7; tentative D call: TRBD2 (5 bases). The CDR3 runs 15 residues. The germline V gene encodes CDR1 MNHNS and CDR2 SASEGT. V lost 6 bases, J lost 3 bases, and 18 bases lay in between. The CDR3 nucleotides read TGTGCCAGCAGGGAATGGAAGGGCGGGCACTACGAGCAGTACTTC. This sequence encodes CASREWKGGHYEQYF.

The J gene is TRBJ2-5, the V gene TRBV2, with 8 bases matching TRBD1. Germline lookup yields CDR1 SNHLY and CDR2 FYNNEI. The CDR3 runs 14 residues. V shed 3 bases, J shed 5 bases, and the junction held 5 bases outside the gene matches. The CDR3 loop is CASSEQGAGETQYF. CDR3 in DNA: TGTGCCAGCAGTGAGCAGGGGGCGGGCGAGACCCAGTACTTC. Filled out from reference TRBV2 and TRBJ2-5, the complete variable domain reads EPEVTQTPSHQVTQMGQEVILRCVPISNHLYFYWYRQILGQKVEFLVSFYNNEISEKSEIFDDQFSVERPDGSNFTLKIRSTKLEDSAMYFCASSEQGAGETQYFGPGTRLLVL.

This rearrangement joins TRBV4-1 to TRBJ1-5; possible D gene TRBD1, 5 bases. V was clipped by 5 bases and J by 2 bases, with 16 bases between them. The CDR3 has 16 amino acids. CDR1 is MGHRA, CDR2 YSYEKL, per germline. CDR3 residues: CASSSLRDSGNQPQHF. CDR3 in DNA: TGCGCCAGCAGCTCACTCAGGGACTCAGGCAATCAGCCCCAGCATTTT.

This clone was picked up one time. This sequence joins TRBV28 and TRBJ2-7, with 11 bases aligning to TRBD1. This CDR3 has 18 residues. J lost 3 bases, V lost 2 bases, and 12 bases had no gene match. Germline-derived CDR1 and CDR2 are MDHEN and SYDVKM. The CDR3 DNA is TGTGCCAGCAGTTTACTTAAGTCGCGGACAGGGGGCGTCTACGAGCAGTACTTC. It specifies CASSLLKSRTGGVYEQYF.

V is TRBV5-1 and J is TRBJ1-1; D is unclear. The V gene's germline CDR1 is SGHRS and CDR2 YFSETQ. Trimming shortened V by 2 bases and J by 1 base, and 6 bases separated the two germline ends. The CDR3 has 13 amino acids. Written as DNA, the CDR3 is TGCGCCAGCAGCTTATCAGAGAACACTGAAGCTTTCTTT. It codes for CASSLSENTEAFF.